Below are 19 T cell receptor beta chains sequenced from a single sample in a study of T cell changes during pregnancy in multiple sclerosis. Sequencing used immunoSEQ multiplex PCR; TCRdb keeps in-frame clones, though not all of them. The table records roughly 48,000 clones, 88% of them present only once. The starting material was CD4+ T cells from peripheral blood mononuclear cells, obtained in the second trimester of pregnancy. All receptors derive from a female donor with multiple sclerosis, enrolled in a pregnancy study.

This clone has more than one count but fewer than ten. The V gene is TRBV28, the J gene TRBJ1-5, with 12 bases matching TRBD1. CDR1 MDHEN and CDR2 SYDVKM come from the germline V gene. The V segment lost 5 bases and the J segment 1 base; nucleotides outside the gene matches: 6. This CDR3 is 17 amino acids long. The CDR3 loop reads CASSLPGTGGSNQPQHF. DNA for the CDR3: TGTGCCAGCAGTCTGCCCGGGACAGGGGGCAGCAATCAGCCCCAGCATTTT.

This chain links TRBV7-3 with TRBJ1-1; 12 nucleotides line up with TRBD1. CDR3 size: 14 residues. V lost 5 bases and J lost 11; bases outside the gene matches: 9. Germline CDR1 and CDR2: SGHTA and FQGTGA. The CDR3 bases are TGTGCCAGCAGCCCCACCTGGGACAGGGGGCAGGCTTTCTTT. Translation gives CASSPTWDRGQAFF.

The rearrangement uses TRBV25-1 and TRBJ2-1; 9 nucleotides line up with TRBD1. The CDR3 length is 15 residues. Germline CDR1 is MGHDK and CDR2 is SYGVNS. V shed 8 bases and J 4 bases; nucleotides not matched to a gene: 9. The CDR3 reads CASLKGQGNYNEQFF. CDR3 in DNA: TGTGCCAGCCTGAAGGGACAGGGAAATTACAATGAGCAGTTCTTC.

The chain links TRBV5-6 to TRBJ2-3; TRBD1 aligns across 8 bases. The CDR3 is 15 amino acids. CDR1 and CDR2 (germline): SGHDT, YYEEEE. The junction had 8 bases not matched to a gene; V was cut back by 2 bases and J by 6 bases. The CDR3 DNA reads as TGTGCCAGCAGCTTCCGAGGGCAGGGGGCGGATACGCAGTATTTT. Protein: CASSFRGQGADTQYF.

The chain couples TRBV12-5 to TRBJ2-5; 10 bases match TRBD2. V lost 4 bases and J lost 3; bases outside the gene matches: 2. This CDR3 has 14 residues. CDR1 is LGHNT and CDR2 is FRNRAP in the germline V gene. CDR3 residues: CASGSSGSEETQYF. Here the CDR3 DNA reads TGTGCTAGTGGTTCTAGCGGGAGCGAAGAGACCCAGTACTTC. Looking up the rest from reference TRBV12-5 and TRBJ2-5 gives the full variable domain: DARVTQTPRHKVTEMGQEVTMRCQPILGHNTVFWYRQTMMQGLELLAYFRNRAPLDDSGMPKDRFSAEMPDATLATLKIQPSEPRDSAVYFCASGSSGSEETQYFGPGTRLLVL.

CDR3: CASVTGARGKLFF. The CDR3 DNA is TGTGCCAGCGTAACAGGGGCTCGCGGAAAACTGTTTTTT. V gene TRBV28 combines with J gene TRBJ1-4, with 7 bases that match TRBD1. J was trimmed by 10 bases and V by 8 bases; bases with no gene match: 10. CDR3 length: 13 residues. Per germline, CDR1 MDHEN and CDR2 SYDVKM. Full variable domain (remainder filled in from reference TRBV28 and TRBJ1-4): DVKVTQSSRYLVKRTGEKVFLECVQDMDHENMFWYRQDPGLGLRLIYFSYDVKMKEKGDIPEGYSVSREKKERFSLILESASTNQTSMYLCASVTGARGKLFFGSGTQLSVL.

This chain links TRBV2 with TRBJ1-2, with TRBD1 matching 7 bases. CDR1 is SNHLY and CDR2 is FYNNEI in the germline V gene. J gave up 8 bases and V 7 bases, and 10 bases lay outside the gene matches. This CDR3 is built from 13 residues. Written as DNA, the CDR3 is TGTGCCAGCATTACCGACAGGGCCCGGGGCTACACCTTC. Translating it yields CASITDRARGYTF.

V is TRBV6-1 and J is TRBJ1-1; D remains unclear. The length of the CDR3 is 12 residues. Germline loops: CDR1 MNHNS, CDR2 SASEGT. V was clipped by 5 bases and J by 11 bases, with 15 bases between them. CDR3 sequence (DNA): TGTGCCAGCAGTTCCTTGGGCCCGGCGGCTTTCTTT. Residues: CASSSLGPAAFF.

This rearrangement joins TRBV6-5 to TRBJ2-1; the D gene is possibly TRBD1 (5 bases). This CDR3 spans 15 amino acids. Trimming removed 6 bases at V and 0 bases at J, with 12 bases between. Germline assignment: CDR1 MNHEY and CDR2 SVGAGI. The CDR3 nucleotides read TGTGCCAGCAGCAGACAGTCTCCCTCCTACAATGAGCAGTTCTTC. Its translation is CASSRQSPSYNEQFF.

Concerning this clone itself: A junction boundary mismatches the germline segment, possibly from a read error. The rearrangement joins TRBV7-7 to TRBJ2-1, with 11 bases that match TRBD2. Germline V gene data show CDR1 as SSHAT and CDR2 as FNYEAQ (reference sequence). This CDR3 comprises 15 residues. The CDR3 DNA reads TGTGCTAGCAGCTTAAGTAGCGGGAGGGCCAGTGAGCAGTTCTTC. Its translation is CASSLSSGRASEQFF.

This clone was detected once. The CDR3 nucleotides read TGTGCCAGCAGCTTAGAAACGGGAGGGGTCACCGGGGAGCTGTTTTTT. Amino acid sequence: CASSLETGGVTGELFF. V is TRBV11-2 and J is TRBJ2-2; TRBD2 matches at 8 bases. The V segment lost 0 bases and the J segment 4 bases; nucleotides outside the gene matches: 4. This CDR3 comprises 16 residues. Germline CDR1 is SGHAT and CDR2 is FQNNGV.

This rearrangement joins TRBV19 to TRBJ1-2, with D hard to call. CDR1 and CDR2 from the germline V gene are LNHDA and SQIVND (reference sequence). With 5 bases removed from V and 4 bases from J, the gap between germline ends came to 14 bases. There are 14 residues in the CDR3. The DNA for the CDR3 is TGTGCCAGTAGTCCCCAGCGGGCCAGCTATGGCTACACCTTC. It specifies CASSPQRASYGYTF.

V is TRBV9 and J is TRBJ2-7; D gene unclear. V lost 0 bases and J lost 3, with 10 bases in between. The CDR3 covers 14 residues. Germline CDR1 SGDLS, CDR2 YYNGEE. The CDR3 region has the DNA TGTGCCAGCAGCGTAGGCGACACTCTCTACGAGCAGTACTTC. This codes for CASSVGDTLYEQYF.

V usage is TRBV9 and J usage is TRBJ1-5; no clear D. Germline V lookup: CDR1 SGDLS, CDR2 YYNGEE. CDR3 length equals 15 residues. Trimming removed 3 bases at V and 2 bases at J, with 12 bases between. CDR3 region: CASSAPGLGNQPQHF. The CDR3 region has the DNA TGTGCCAGCAGCGCTCCCGGGTTAGGCAATCAGCCCCAGCATTTT.

The chain carries TRBV30 and TRBJ2-3, with 7 bases aligning to TRBD2. CDR3 length equals 15 residues. V was clipped by 0 bases and J by 3 bases; unmatched bases: 6. Germline assignment: CDR1 GTSNPN and CDR2 SVGIG (reference sequence). The CDR3 loop reads CAWSVAWEGTDTQYF. CDR3 coding DNA: TGTGCCTGGAGTGTCGCCTGGGAGGGGACAGATACGCAGTATTTT. Using reference TRBV30 and TRBJ2-3 for the parts outside the CDR3, the full variable domain is SQTIHQWPATLVQPVGSPLSLECTVEGTSNPNLYWYRQAAGRGLQLLFYSVGIGQISSEVPQNLSASRPQDRQFILSSKKLLLSDSGFYLCAWSVAWEGTDTQYFGPGTRLTVL.

This clone was recorded only once. The chain couples TRBV10-1 to TRBJ1-2, with 11 bases that match TRBD1. CDR1 and CDR2 from the germline V gene are WNHNN and SYGVQD (reference sequence). Losses at the gene ends were 5 bases for V and 8 bases for J; bases not matched to a gene: 7. The CDR3 extends over 14 amino acids. DNA of the CDR3: TGCGCCAGCAGTCCCGGGACAGGGGGTCCAGGCTACACCTTC. This encodes CASSPGTGGPGYTF.

This clone is deemed medium-sized. J is TRBJ2-1 and V is TRBV4-1; D possibly corresponds to TRBD2 (7 bases). CDR3 length: 15 amino acids. Germline V CDR1 and CDR2: MGHRA, YSYEKL. The germline V and J ends were trimmed by 3 bases and 5 bases, with 14 bases remaining between them. DNA for the CDR3: TGCGCCAGCAGCCAGTGGGAGGGGGTCCACAATGAGCAGTTCTTC. Encoded protein: CASSQWEGVHNEQFF.

The chain recombines TRBV7-2 with TRBJ2-2, with 7 positions matching TRBD2. The CDR3 consists of 15 residues. Germline trimming cut 8 bases from V and 5 bases from J; bases unmatched to any gene: 11. Germline assignment: CDR1 SGHTA and CDR2 FQGNSA. CDR3 sequence (DNA): TGTGCCAGCGGGGACTCCGGGACTACTACCGGGGAGCTGTTTTTT. Its protein product is CASGDSGTTTGELFF.

J is TRBJ1-1 and V is TRBV18, with D hard to call. V shed 2 bases and J shed 11 bases, with 15 bases lying between them. Germline V gene data show CDR1 as KGHSH and CDR2 as LQKENI. The length of the CDR3 is 13 residues. CDR3 sequence: CASSPRADGEAFF. CDR3 DNA sequence: TGTGCCAGCTCACCAAGGGCCGATGGGGAGGCTTTCTTT.